These 13 T cell receptor beta chains share one sample of origin, sequenced in a study of OX40 agonist ivuxolimab in advanced cancers. The repertoire was sequenced with immunoSEQ multiplex PCR; TCRdb's copy has only in-frame clones and lacks some. The sample carries some 70,000 clones, around 84% recorded once. Sample: CD4+ or CD8+ T cells sorted from blood, taken in a trial of the OX40 agonist ivuxolimab. These receptor sequences come from an adult with an advanced solid tumor such as melanoma, head and neck, liver or kidney cancer.

The J gene is TRBJ1-2, the V gene TRBV6-1, with a possible D match to TRBD1 (6 bases). V was cut by 5 bases and J by 9 bases, with 22 bases left in between. The germline CDR1 and CDR2 sequences are MNHNS and SASEGT. The length of the CDR3 is 15 residues. The CDR3 region has the DNA TGTGCCAGCAGTCCCCAAAGTGAGGGGGTATTTAGCTACACCTTC. Translating it yields CASSPQSEGVFSYTF.

V and J are TRBV7-9 and TRBJ2-3; D might be TRBD1 (5 bases). V was shortened by 5 bases and J by 15 bases, with 15 bases between the two germline ends. Germline CDR1 reads SEHNR; CDR2 reads FQNEAQ (reference sequence). The CDR3 covers 11 residues. CDR3 loop: CASSPDRLHYF. DNA of the CDR3: TGTGCCAGCAGCCCTGACAGACTCCACTATTTT.

This chain uses TRBV10-3 with TRBJ2-7; maybe TRBD1 (7 bases). Germline values: CDR1 ENHRY, CDR2 SYGVKD. Trimming removed 3 bases at V and 2 bases at J, with 8 bases between. This CDR3 has 13 residues. Here the CDR3 DNA reads TGTGCCATCAGTGACAGGGGGGCCTACGAGCAGTACTTC. Encoded protein: CAISDRGAYEQYF.

This sequence joins TRBV4-1 and TRBJ1-2; 8 bases fit TRBD1. The J segment lost 6 bases and the V segment lost 0 bases, leaving 12 bases of the junction unmatched. Germline CDR1 and CDR2: MGHRA and YSYEKL. The CDR3 sequence is 17 residues long. The CDR3 is CASSQELSPRTGNGYTF. The DNA for the CDR3 is TGCGCCAGCAGCCAAGAACTAAGCCCCCGGACAGGGAATGGCTACACCTTC.

The CDR3 sequence: CASRGRTKTDTQYF. CDR3 in DNA: TGTGCCAGCAGGGGACGGACAAAAACAGATACGCAGTATTTT. The chain recombines TRBV2 with TRBJ2-3; D is perhaps TRBD1 or TRBD2 (5 bases each). CDR3 length: 14 amino acids. The germline V gene encodes CDR1 SNHLY and CDR2 FYNNEI. V was cut by 6 bases and J by 3 bases, with 13 bases left in between.

In its sample, this clone was seen once. The CDR3 nucleotides read TGTGCCAGCAGCCTTGGAAACACCATATATTTT. Its translation is CASSLGNTIYF. The chain is built from TRBV7-2 and TRBJ1-3; D gene unclear. From germline, CDR1 is SGHTA and CDR2 FQGNSA. Trimming took 5 bases from V and 3 from J, leaving 2 bases between them. This CDR3 contains 11 residues.

V gene TRBV5-1 combines with J gene TRBJ2-5, with TRBD1 matching over 7 bases. CDR3 size: 15 residues. In germline, CDR1 is SGHRS, CDR2 YFSETQ. J lost 2 bases, V lost 5 bases, and 9 bases had no gene match. The DNA of the CDR3 is TGCGCCAGCAGTTATACCGGGACAGCGCAAGAGACCCAGTACTTC. Translating gives CASSYTGTAQETQYF. The variable domain in full, with the rest retrieved from reference TRBV5-1 and TRBJ2-5, is KAGVTQTPRYLIKTRGQQVTLSCSPISGHRSVSWYQQTPGQGLQFLFEYFSETQRNKGNFPGRFSGRQFSNSRSEMNVSTLELGDSALYLCASSYTGTAQETQYFGPGTRLLVL.

Worth noting for this clone: The sample contains more than one DNA sequence encoding this CDR3. The V gene is TRBV7-7, the J gene TRBJ2-5, with 12 bases aligning to TRBD2. With V trimmed by 3 bases and J by 3 bases, 5 bases remained unmatched. Per the germline V gene, CDR1 is SSHAT and CDR2 is FNYEAQ (reference sequence). The CDR3 extends over 16 amino acids. Written as DNA, the CDR3 is TGTGCCAGCAGCTTCAGGCTAGCGGGAGGGGAAGAGACCCAGTACTTC. Translation: CASSFRLAGGEETQYF.

The chain joins TRBV18 to TRBJ2-5, with 9 nucleotides matching TRBD2. The germline V gene encodes CDR1 KGHSH and CDR2 LQKENI. There are 18 residues in the CDR3. Trimming removed 0 bases from V and 4 bases from J; junction bases left unmatched: 12. For the CDR3, the DNA is TGTGCCAGCTCACCACCGCTAGCGGGGACATCCCGTGGAGAGACCCAGTACTTC. It codes for CASSPPLAGTSRGETQYF. The variable domain in full, completed from reference TRBV18 and TRBJ2-5, reads NAGVMQNPRHLVRRRGQEARLRCSPMKGHSHVYWYRQLPEEGLKFMVYLQKENIIDESGMPKERFSAEFPKEGPSILRIQQVVRGDSAAYFCASSPPLAGTSRGETQYFGPGTRLLVL.

The chain couples TRBV28 to TRBJ2-7; the D gene is possibly TRBD2 (6 bases). Germline-derived CDR1 and CDR2 are MDHEN and SYDVKM. Trimming cost V 1 base and J 5 bases, with 12 bases left between them. CDR3 size: 14 residues. The CDR3 nucleotides read TGTGCCAGCAGTTTATTTCGGACTACCGACGAGCAGTACTTC. Amino acid sequence: CASSLFRTTDEQYF.

This chain joins TRBV6-1 and TRBJ1-1; 11 bases are shared with TRBD1. V trimming: 8 bases; J trimming: 7 bases; junction bases outside the gene matches: 6. This CDR3 is 13 amino acids long. The V gene's germline CDR1 is MNHNS and CDR2 SASEGT. CDR3 in DNA: TGTGCCAGCGAAGGACAGGGGGCCTATGAAGCTTTCTTT. It translates to CASEGQGAYEAFF.

The rearrangement joins TRBV19 to TRBJ1-2; D is possibly TRBD1 (5 bases). V lost 4 bases, J lost 8 bases, and 14 bases lay in between. The germline gives CDR1 LNHDA, CDR2 SQIVND (reference sequence). This CDR3 has 13 amino acids. CDR3 sequence (DNA): TGTGCCAGTAGTACGGGACGCATCGAAGGCTACACCTTC. Amino acid sequence: CASSTGRIEGYTF.

With regard to this clone: Other DNA sequences in the sample encode the same CDR3. The chain is built from TRBV19 and TRBJ2-7; TRBD1 might be the D (6 bases). Germline V CDR1 and CDR2: LNHDA, SQIVND (reference sequence). Between the trimmed V and J ends, which lost 10 bases and 3 bases, there was a span of 16 bases. This CDR3 contains 13 residues. CDR3 in DNA: TGTGCCACCCGAACAGGGATTGACTACGAGCAGTACTTC. Translating it yields CATRTGIDYEQYF.